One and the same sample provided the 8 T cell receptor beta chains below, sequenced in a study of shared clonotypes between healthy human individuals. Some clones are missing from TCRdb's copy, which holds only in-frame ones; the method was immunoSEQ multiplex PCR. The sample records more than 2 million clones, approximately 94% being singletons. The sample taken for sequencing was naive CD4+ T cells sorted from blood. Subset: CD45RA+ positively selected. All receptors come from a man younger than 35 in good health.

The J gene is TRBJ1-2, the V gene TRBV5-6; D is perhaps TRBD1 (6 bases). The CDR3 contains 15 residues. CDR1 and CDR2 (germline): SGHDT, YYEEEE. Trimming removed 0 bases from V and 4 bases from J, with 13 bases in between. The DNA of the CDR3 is TGTGCCAGCAGCTTGGCGGGGCAGGGGCCCTATGGCTACACCTTC. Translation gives CASSLAGQGPYGYTF.

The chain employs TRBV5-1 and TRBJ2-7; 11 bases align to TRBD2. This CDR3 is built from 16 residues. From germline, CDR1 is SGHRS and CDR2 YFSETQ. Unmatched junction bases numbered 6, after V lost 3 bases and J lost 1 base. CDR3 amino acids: CASSSLLAGGSYEQYF. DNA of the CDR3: TGCGCCAGCAGCTCGCTCCTAGCGGGGGGATCCTACGAGCAGTACTTC.

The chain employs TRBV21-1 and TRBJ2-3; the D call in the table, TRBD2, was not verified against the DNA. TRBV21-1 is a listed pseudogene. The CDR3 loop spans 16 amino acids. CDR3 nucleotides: TGTGCCAGCAGCAAGGTACTAGCGGGAGCAACAGATACGCAGTATTTT. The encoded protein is CASSKVLAGATDTQYF.

In DNA, the CDR3 is TGCGCCAGCAGGGGGTCGTCCTATGGCTACACCTTC. It translates to CASRGSSYGYTF. The J gene is TRBJ1-2, the V gene TRBV5-1; no clear D gene. Trimming removed 5 bases at V and 4 bases at J, with 9 bases between. CDR1 and CDR2 from the germline V gene are SGHRS and YFSETQ. The CDR3 is 12 residues long.

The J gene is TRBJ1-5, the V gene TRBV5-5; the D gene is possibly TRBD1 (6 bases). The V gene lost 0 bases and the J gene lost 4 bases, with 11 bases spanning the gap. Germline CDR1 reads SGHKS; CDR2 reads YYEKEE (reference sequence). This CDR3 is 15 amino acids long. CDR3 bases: TGTGCCAGCAGCTTGGCTACGGGGGCTAATCAGCCCCAGCATTTT. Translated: CASSLATGANQPQHF.

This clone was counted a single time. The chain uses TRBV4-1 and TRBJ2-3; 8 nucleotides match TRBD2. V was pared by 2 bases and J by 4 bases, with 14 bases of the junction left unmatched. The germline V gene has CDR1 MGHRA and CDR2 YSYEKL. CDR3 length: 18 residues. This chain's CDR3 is CASSQILTSGGFPDTQYF. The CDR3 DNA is TGCGCCAGCAGCCAAATACTCACTAGCGGAGGTTTCCCAGATACGCAGTATTTT.

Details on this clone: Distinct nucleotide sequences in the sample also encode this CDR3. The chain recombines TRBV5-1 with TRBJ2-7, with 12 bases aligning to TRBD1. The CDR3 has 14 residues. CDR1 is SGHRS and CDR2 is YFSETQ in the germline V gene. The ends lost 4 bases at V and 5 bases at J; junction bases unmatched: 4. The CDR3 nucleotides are TGCGCCAGCAGCCCGGGACAGGGGGCGGACGAGCAGTACTTC. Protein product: CASSPGQGADEQYF.

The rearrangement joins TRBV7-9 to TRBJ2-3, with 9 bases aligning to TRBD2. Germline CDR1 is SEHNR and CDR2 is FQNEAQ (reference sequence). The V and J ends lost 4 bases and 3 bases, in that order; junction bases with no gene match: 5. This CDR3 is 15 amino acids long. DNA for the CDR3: TGTGCCAGCAGCTATAGCGGGAGAGGTACAGATACGCAGTATTTT. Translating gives CASSYSGRGTDTQYF.